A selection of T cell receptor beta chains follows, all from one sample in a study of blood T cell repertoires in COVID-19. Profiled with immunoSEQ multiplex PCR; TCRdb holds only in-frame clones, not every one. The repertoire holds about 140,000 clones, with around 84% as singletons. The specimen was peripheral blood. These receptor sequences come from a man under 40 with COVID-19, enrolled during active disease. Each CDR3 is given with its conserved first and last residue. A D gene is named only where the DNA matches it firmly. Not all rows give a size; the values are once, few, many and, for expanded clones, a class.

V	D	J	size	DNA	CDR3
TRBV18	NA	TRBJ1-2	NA	TGTGCCAGCTCCGAGAGATATGGCTACACCTTC	CASSERYGYTF
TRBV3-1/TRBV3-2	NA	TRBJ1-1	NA	TGTGCCAGCAGCCCCTGGGGGGGAAACATGAACACTGAAGCTTTCTTT	CASSPWGGNMNTEAFF
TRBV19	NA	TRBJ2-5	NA	TGTGCCAGTAGTTCCGACACGGTTAGGGGGGAGACCCAGTACTTC	CASSSDTVRGETQYF
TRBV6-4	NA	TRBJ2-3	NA	TGTGCCAGCAGTGTTCTGGGACTCGCGTTTAGCACAGATACGCAGTATTTT	CASSVLGLAFSTDTQYF
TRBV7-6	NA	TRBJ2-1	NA	TGTGCCAGCAGCTTAGTGGGCTACGTCTCCTACAATGAGCAGTTCTTC	CASSLVGYVSYNEQFF
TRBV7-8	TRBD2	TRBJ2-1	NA	TGTGCCAGCAGCCCTGTGGGACTAGCGGCCAATGAGCAGTTCTTC	CASSPVGLAANEQFF
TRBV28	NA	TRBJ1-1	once	TGTGCCAGCAGTTTGGGCAGGGCCGGTGAAGCTTTCTTT	CASSLGRAGEAFF
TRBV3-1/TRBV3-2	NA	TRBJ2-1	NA	TGTGCCAGCAGCCAAGAACCCAGGTATGAGCAGTTCTTC	CASSQEPRYEQFF
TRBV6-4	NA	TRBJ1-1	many	TGTGCCAGCAGTGACACAGGGAACACTGAAGCTTTCTTT	CASSDTGNTEAFF
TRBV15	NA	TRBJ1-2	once	TGTGCCACCAGCAGAAATGACCGGCGTGCGGATGGCTACACCTTC	CATSRNDRRADGYTF
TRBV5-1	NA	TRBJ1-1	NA	TGCGCCAGCAGCTCAGCGCTTAGGCCTAACACTGAAGCTTTCTTT	CASSSALRPNTEAFF
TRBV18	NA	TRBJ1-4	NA	TGTGCCAGCTCACCAAATTCAGGGACTAATGAAAAACTGTTTTTT	CASSPNSGTNEKLFF
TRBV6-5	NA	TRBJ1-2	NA	TGTGCCAGCAAAACGGGGGGCGTCTATGGCTACACCTTC	CASKTGGVYGYTF
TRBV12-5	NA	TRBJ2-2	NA	TGTGCTAGTGGTTTGGCCCTAGGGACACTTAACACCGGGGAGCTGTTTTTT	CASGLALGTLNTGELFF
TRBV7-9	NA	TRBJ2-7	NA	TGTGCCAGCAGCCAAAACTGGTCCGACGAGCAGTACTTC	CASSQNWSDEQYF
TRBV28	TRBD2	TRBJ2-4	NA	TGTGCCAGCAGTCCCGCCGGGGGGAGCAAAAACATTCAGTACTTC	CASSPAGGSKNIQYF
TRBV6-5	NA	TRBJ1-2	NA	TGTGCCAGCAGTTACGGCCGGACAGCGAACTATGGCTACACCTTC	CASSYGRTANYGYTF
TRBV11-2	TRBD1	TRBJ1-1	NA	TGTGCCAGCAGCACTGGCGACAGGGGCACTGAAGCTTTCTTT	CASSTGDRGTEAFF
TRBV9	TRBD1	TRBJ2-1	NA	TGTGCCAGCAGCCCCCGGGACAGCCTGAGCTCCTACAATGAGCAGTTCTTC	CASSPRDSLSSYNEQFF
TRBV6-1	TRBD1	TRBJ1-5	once	TGTGCCAGCAGTGATTTCAGGGGGGGCAATCAGCCCCAGCATTTT	CASSDFRGGNQPQHF
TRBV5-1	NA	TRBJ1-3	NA	TGCGCCAGCAGCTTGGGAGCCACCTCTGGAAACACCATATATTTT	CASSLGATSGNTIYF
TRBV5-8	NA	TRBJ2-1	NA	TGTGCCAGCAGCCCAGGGGGGAGTAGCCGGCGTGAGCAGTTCTTC	CASSPGGSSRREQFF
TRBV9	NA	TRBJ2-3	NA	TGTGCCAGCGGGAGGATGGGCACAGATACGCAGTATTTT	CASGRMGTDTQYF
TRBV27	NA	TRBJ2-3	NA	TGTGCCAGCAGTTTATCTCCGGTCGGGGATACGCAGTATTTT	CASSLSPVGDTQYF
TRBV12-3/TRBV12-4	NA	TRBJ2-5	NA	TGTGCCAGCAGCGAGAGCGGGACCCAGTACTTC	CASSESGTQYF
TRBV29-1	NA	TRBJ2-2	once	TGCAGCGTTGAAGACAGGGAAAGGACCGCCGGGGAGCTGTTTTTT	CSVEDRERTAGELFF
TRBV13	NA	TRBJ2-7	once	TGTGCCAGCAGCTTAATCCAGCGGGCCTACGAGCAGTACTTC	CASSLIQRAYEQYF
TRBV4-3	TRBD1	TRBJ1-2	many	TGCGCCAGCAGCCAAGGAGACAGGGGCGGCTACACCTTC	CASSQGDRGGYTF
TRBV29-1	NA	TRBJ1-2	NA	TGCAGCGTTGAACAGGACAGACTCCTCTCTGGAATAAATGGCTACACCTTC	CSVEQDRLLSGINGYTF
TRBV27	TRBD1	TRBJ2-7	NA	TGTGCCAGCAGTTTAGTTGGGACAGGATTTTACGAGCAGTACTTC	CASSLVGTGFYEQYF
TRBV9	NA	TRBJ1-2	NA	TGTGCCAGCAGCTCCCTAGCGAGTTGGGGTGGAGGCTACACCTTC	CASSSLASWGGGYTF
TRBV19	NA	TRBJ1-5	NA	TGTGCCAGTAGTCGCGACAGTAGTAATCAGCCCCAGCATTTT	CASSRDSSNQPQHF
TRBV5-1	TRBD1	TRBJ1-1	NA	TGCGCCAGCAGCTTGGGGCAGGGGGCTTTTAGTACTGAAGCTTTCTTT	CASSLGQGAFSTEAFF
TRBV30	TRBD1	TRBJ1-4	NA	TGTGCCTGGAGCCAGGGGGCTGCTAATGAAAAACTGTTTTTT	CAWSQGAANEKLFF
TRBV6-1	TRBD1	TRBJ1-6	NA	TGTGCCAGCAGTGATGGTGACAGGGCTTCAAATTCACCCCTCCACTTT	CASSDGDRASNSPLHF
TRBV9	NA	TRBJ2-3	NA	TGTGCCAGCAGCGGACCGGGTCAGCGCGTCGGCACAGATACGCAGTATTTT	CASSGPGQRVGTDTQYF
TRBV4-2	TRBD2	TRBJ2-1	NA	TGTGCCAGCAGCCAAGACCCAGCGGGAGGAAGGAATGAGCAGTTCTTC	CASSQDPAGGRNEQFF
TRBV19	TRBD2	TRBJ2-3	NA	TGTGCCAGTAGTCCCTCCGTCCAAGCGGGAGGGCTTAATACGCAGTATTTT	CASSPSVQAGGLNTQYF
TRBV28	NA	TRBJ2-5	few	TGTGCCAGCAGAGAAGCCTCTAGCGCCGAGACCCAGTACTTC	CASREASSAETQYF
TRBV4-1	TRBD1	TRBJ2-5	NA	TGCGCCAGCAGCCCGGATACAGGGGGGGAGACCCAGTACTTC	CASSPDTGGETQYF
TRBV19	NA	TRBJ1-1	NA	TGTGCCAGTAGTAACTCAGGGTACACTGAAGCTTTCTTT	CASSNSGYTEAFF
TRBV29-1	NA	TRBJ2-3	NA	TGCAGCGTTGGGGCACAGGTTTTCGATACGCAGTATTTT	CSVGAQVFDTQYF
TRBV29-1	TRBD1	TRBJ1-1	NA	TGCAGCGTTGAAGGAGAGGGGACAGGGGGCAACACTGAAGCTTTCTTT	CSVEGEGTGGNTEAFF
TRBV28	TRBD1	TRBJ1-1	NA	TGTGCCAGCAGTTTAGGGCAGGGGGGCACTGAAGCTTTCTTT	CASSLGQGGTEAFF
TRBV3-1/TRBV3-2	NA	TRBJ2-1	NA	TGTGCCAGCAGCCAAGCCGGGAGCTCCTACAATGAGCAGTTCTTC	CASSQAGSSYNEQFF
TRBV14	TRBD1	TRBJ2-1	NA	TGTGCCAGCAGCCAAGATTATCGACAGGGGGCCGAGCAGTTCTTC	CASSQDYRQGAEQFF
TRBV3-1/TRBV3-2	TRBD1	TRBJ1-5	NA	TGTGCCAGCAGCCAAGCAGGGGGCCTCGGTCAGCCCCAGCATTTT	CASSQAGGLGQPQHF
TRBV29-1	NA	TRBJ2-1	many	TGCAGCGTCCCAACTAGGAAAGAGCAGTTCTTC	CSVPTRKEQFF
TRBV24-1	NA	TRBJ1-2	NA	TGTGCCACCAGTGGGGGTCGGGACATCGCTCAGGGCTACACCTTC	CATSGGRDIAQGYTF
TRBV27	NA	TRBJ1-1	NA	TGTGCCAGCAGTATTCAGGGGAATACTGAAGCTTTCTTT	CASSIQGNTEAFF
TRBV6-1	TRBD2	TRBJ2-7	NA	TGTGCCAGCAGTGAAAAGCGGGGTCCTAAGCAGTACTTC	CASSEKRGPKQYF
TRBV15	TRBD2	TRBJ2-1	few	TGTGCCACCAGCAGAGCCTCGGGACTAGGGCCCGGAGAGCAGTTCTTC	CATSRASGLGPGEQFF